The 16 T cell receptor beta chains reported below all come from one sample, sequenced in a study of blood T cell repertoires in COVID-19. Libraries were prepared by immunoSEQ multiplex PCR; TCRdb keeps only in-frame clonotypes and omits some of them. The sample includes 240,000 or so clones, over 65% of them seen just once. Sequenced sample: peripheral blood. These receptor sequences come from a woman aged 80 or older with acute or convalescent COVID-19.

V is TRBV5-1 and J is TRBJ1-1, with D possibly matching TRBD1 (5 bases). The CDR3 is made up of 15 amino acids. Germline V gene data show CDR1 as SGHRS and CDR2 as YFSETQ. The V end was cut by 0 bases, the J end by 4 bases, with 13 bases between. The CDR3 here is CASSLGGGVGTEAFF. CDR3 nucleotide sequence: TGCGCCAGCAGCTTGGGCGGGGGGGTAGGCACTGAAGCTTTCTTT.

The rearrangement uses TRBV6-1 and TRBJ1-1; the D gene is possibly TRBD1 (6 bases). Trimming removed 1 base from V and 10 bases from J, with 16 bases in between. In germline, CDR1 is MNHNS, CDR2 SASEGT. The CDR3 contains 14 residues. The CDR3 region is CASSEGPDRYRAFF. The CDR3 DNA is TGTGCCAGCAGTGAAGGGCCCGACAGGTATAGAGCTTTCTTT.

This clone was recorded once. The J gene is TRBJ2-6, the V gene TRBV6-2 or TRBV6-3, with 12 bases fitting TRBD1. Germline values: CDR1 MNHEY, CDR2 SVGEGT. V lost 2 bases to trimming and J lost 1 base; unmatched junction nucleotides: 3. There are 18 residues in the CDR3. The DNA for the CDR3 is TGTGCCAGCAGTTACACGGGACAGGGGGCGTCTGGGGCCAACGTCCTGACTTTC. Protein product: CASSYTGQGASGANVLTF.

The chain carries TRBV19 and TRBJ2-7; possibly TRBD2 for D (5 bases). CDR1 is LNHDA and CDR2 is SQIVND in the germline V gene (reference sequence). This CDR3 has 15 amino acids. Between the trimmed V and J ends, which lost 6 bases and 1 base, there was a span of 16 bases. The CDR3 nucleotides read TGTGCCAGTAGGAAAGGTAGTTCGGGGTCCTACGAGCAGTACTTC. Amino acids: CASRKGSSGSYEQYF.

This clone was picked up a small number of times. The V gene is TRBV19, the J gene TRBJ1-1; 7 bases are a match to TRBD1. This CDR3 region has 14 residues. Germline V gene sequence: CDR1 LNHDA, CDR2 SQIVND (reference sequence). V shed 7 bases and J 2 bases; nucleotides not matched to a gene: 7. CDR3 bases: TGTGCCAGTAAGATCGGACAGGCTAACACTGAAGCTTTCTTT. Encoded protein: CASKIGQANTEAFF. The complete variable domain, with remaining parts taken from reference TRBV19 and TRBJ1-1, reads DGGITQSPKYLFRKEGQNVTLSCEQNLNHDAMYWYRQDPGQGLRLIYYSQIVNDFQKGDIAEGYSVSREKKESFPLTVTSAQKNPTAFYLCASKIGQANTEAFFGQGTRLTVV.

The chain joins TRBV3-1 (or the pseudogene TRBV3-2) to TRBJ2-7; 7 bases match TRBD2. Germline V CDR1 and CDR2: LGHDT, YNNKEL (reference sequence). The ends lost 0 bases at V and 1 base at J; junction bases unmatched: 3. The CDR3 covers 15 residues. This chain's CDR3 is CASSQDWRGSYEQYF. The CDR3 nucleotides read TGTGCCAGCAGCCAAGACTGGCGGGGGTCCTACGAGCAGTACTTC.

The V call is TRBV6-5, the J call TRBJ1-4; possible D gene TRBD1, 6 bases. This CDR3 has 15 amino acids. V lost 6 bases to trimming and J lost 5 bases, with 16 bases between them. Germline V gene data show CDR1 as MNHEY and CDR2 as SVGAGI. Here the CDR3 reads CASRLNRAWNEKLFF. As DNA, the CDR3 is TGTGCCAGCAGACTGAACAGGGCTTGGAATGAAAAACTGTTTTTT.

On this clone itself: The junction and the germline gene differ at one end; a read error may be behind it. The chain is built from TRBV5-1 and TRBJ2-1, with 8 bases identical to TRBD2. The CDR3 consists of 14 residues. Per germline, CDR1 SGHRS and CDR2 YFSETQ. The CDR3 DNA reads as TGCGCCAGTAGCTTCGGCGGGAGGCACAATGAGCAGTTCTTC. Protein product: CASSFGGRHNEQFF.

This chain links TRBV6-1 with TRBJ1-6, with TRBD1 as a possible D gene (5 bases). Trimming removed 1 base from V and 7 bases from J, with 11 bases in between. The CDR3 has 15 amino acids. Germline lookup yields CDR1 MNHNS and CDR2 SASEGT. For the CDR3, the DNA is TGTGCCAGCAGTGAAGTATATGGGGGGAATTCACCCCTCCACTTT. This sequence encodes CASSEVYGGNSPLHF.

This clone was counted a single time. The gene calls are TRBV6-5 and TRBJ1-5; 9 bases are a match to TRBD1. Per the germline V gene, CDR1 is MNHEY and CDR2 is SVGAGI. This CDR3 contains 15 residues. J was trimmed by 6 bases and V by 6 bases; bases with no gene match: 9. The CDR3 DNA reads TGTGCCAGCAGGCCGGGACAGGGAGGGCTTCAGCCCCAGCATTTT. The encoded protein is CASRPGQGGLQPQHF.

The genes are TRBV2 and TRBJ1-6; the D is unclear. Trimming took 4 bases from V and 11 from J, leaving 15 bases between them. The CDR3 totals 14 residues. CDR1 is SNHLY and CDR2 is FYNNEI in the germline V gene. CDR3 sequence reads: CASSGLRGEAPLHF. Written as DNA, the CDR3 is TGTGCCAGCAGTGGGCTTCGGGGTGAGGCACCCCTCCACTTT.

V is TRBV10-3 and J is TRBJ1-5; the D gene is possibly TRBD1 (5 bases). CDR3 length: 13 amino acids. V was pared by 6 bases and J by 8 bases, with 14 bases between. Germline V gene lookup returns CDR1 ENHRY and CDR2 SYGVKD. CDR3 DNA sequence: TGTGCCATCAGCCAAGACAGTGTCAAGCCCCAGCATTTT. Translating gives CAISQDSVKPQHF.

This chain joins TRBV2 and TRBJ2-5, with a weak D call TRBD1 (6 bases). The CDR3 is 13 amino acids. CDR1 and CDR2 from the germline V gene are SNHLY and FYNNEI. Trimming took off 6 bases at V and 2 bases at J, with 10 bases between the two ends. The CDR3 sequence is CASRTGGQETQYF. DNA of the CDR3: TGTGCCAGCAGGACAGGCGGTCAAGAGACCCAGTACTTC.

This chain uses TRBV5-6 with TRBJ2-3, with a weak D call TRBD2 (6 bases). The CDR3 loop spans 16 amino acids. Germline V gives CDR1 SGHDT, CDR2 YYEEEE. Trimming took 0 bases from V and 5 from J, leaving 16 bases between them. CDR3 coding DNA: TGTGCCAGCAGCTTGGGATGGCGGGAAGGGGTAGATACGCAGTATTTT. It specifies CASSLGWREGVDTQYF.

The chain's CDR3 is CASRSNGGYLYEQYF. CDR3 coding DNA: TGTGCCAGCAGATCGAACGGGGGATACCTTTACGAGCAGTACTTC. J is TRBJ2-7 and V is TRBV2; D may be TRBD2 (6 bases). The CDR3 contains 15 residues. CDR1 and CDR2 from the germline V gene are SNHLY and FYNNEI. The V end was cut by 6 bases, the J end by 4 bases, with 19 bases between. Filled out from reference TRBV2 and TRBJ2-7, the complete variable domain reads EPEVTQTPSHQVTQMGQEVILRCVPISNHLYFYWYRQILGQKVEFLVSFYNNEISEKSEIFDDQFSVERPDGSNFTLKIRSTKLEDSAMYFCASRSNGGYLYEQYFGPGTRLTVT.

A few counts support this clone. V gene TRBV24-1 combines with J gene TRBJ2-2; 7 nucleotides agree with TRBD1. This CDR3 contains 15 residues. V lost 3 bases, J lost 3 bases, and 3 bases stayed unmatched. Germline-derived CDR1 and CDR2 are KGHDR and SFDVKD. The DNA of the CDR3 is TGTGCCACCAGTGATCCGGGACAGCACACCGGGGAGCTGTTTTTT. It specifies CATSDPGQHTGELFF.